The text below deals with one T cell receptor (beta chain). This specimen comes from a study of OX40 agonist ivuxolimab in advanced cancers. At the level of the study: Hepatocellular carcinoma, melanoma, renal cell or head and neck cancer affected the dose-escalation patients.

The ends were cut back, 6 bases at V and 3 bases at J, with 11 bases in the middle. Germline lookup yields CDR1 MNHEY and CDR2 SVGAGI. The CDR3 is 13 amino acids. TCRdb's copy holds only in-frame clones and misses some; the assay was immunoSEQ multiplex PCR. The table includes around 64,000 clones, around 83% detected once. The specimen comprised CD4+ or CD8+ T cells sorted from blood, sampled in a trial of the OX40 agonist ivuxolimab. This receptor was identified in an adult with an advanced solid tumor such as melanoma, head and neck, liver or kidney cancer. V usage is TRBV6-5 and J usage is TRBJ2-5; possible D gene TRBD1, 6 bases. CDR3: CASRRQVEETQYF. The CDR3 nucleotides read TGTGCCAGCAGGCGACAGGTAGAAGAGACCCAGTACTTC.